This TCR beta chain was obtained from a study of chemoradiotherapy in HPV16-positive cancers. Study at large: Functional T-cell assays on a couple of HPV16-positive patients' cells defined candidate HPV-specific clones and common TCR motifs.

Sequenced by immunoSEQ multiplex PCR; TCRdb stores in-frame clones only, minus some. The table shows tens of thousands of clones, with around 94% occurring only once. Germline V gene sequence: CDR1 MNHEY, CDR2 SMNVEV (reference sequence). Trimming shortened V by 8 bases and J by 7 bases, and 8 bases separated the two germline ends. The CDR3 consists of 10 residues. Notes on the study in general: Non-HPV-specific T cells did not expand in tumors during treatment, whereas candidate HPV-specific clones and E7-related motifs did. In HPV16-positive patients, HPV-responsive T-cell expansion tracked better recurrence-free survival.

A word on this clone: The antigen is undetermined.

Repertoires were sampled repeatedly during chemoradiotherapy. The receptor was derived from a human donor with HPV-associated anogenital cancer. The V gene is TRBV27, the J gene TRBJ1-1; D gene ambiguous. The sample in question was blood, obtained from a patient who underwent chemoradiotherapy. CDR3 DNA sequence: TGTGCCAGCGGACGGAATGAAGCTTTCTTT. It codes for CASGRNEAFF.